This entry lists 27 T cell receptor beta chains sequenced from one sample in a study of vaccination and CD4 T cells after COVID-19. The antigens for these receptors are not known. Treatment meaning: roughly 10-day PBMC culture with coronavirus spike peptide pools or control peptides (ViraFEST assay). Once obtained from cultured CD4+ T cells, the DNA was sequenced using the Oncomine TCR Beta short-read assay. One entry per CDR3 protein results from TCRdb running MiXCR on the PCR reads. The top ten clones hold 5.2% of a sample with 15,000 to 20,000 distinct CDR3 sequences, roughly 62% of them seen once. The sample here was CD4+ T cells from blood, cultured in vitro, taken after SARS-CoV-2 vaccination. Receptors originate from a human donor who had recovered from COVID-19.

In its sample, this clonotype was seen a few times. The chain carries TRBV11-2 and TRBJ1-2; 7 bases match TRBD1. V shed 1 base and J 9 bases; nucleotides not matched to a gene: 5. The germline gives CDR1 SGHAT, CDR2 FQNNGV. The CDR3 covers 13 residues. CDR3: CASSLGQGRSYTF. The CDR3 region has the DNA TGTGCCAGCAGCTTAGGACAGGGTCGTAGCTACACCTTC.

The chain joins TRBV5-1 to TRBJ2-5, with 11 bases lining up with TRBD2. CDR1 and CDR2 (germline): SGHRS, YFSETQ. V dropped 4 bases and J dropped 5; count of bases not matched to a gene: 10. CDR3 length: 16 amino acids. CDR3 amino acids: CASSPNRLAGYETQYF. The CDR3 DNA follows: TGCGCCAGCAGCCCGAACCGACTAGCGGGATATGAGACCCAGTACTTC.

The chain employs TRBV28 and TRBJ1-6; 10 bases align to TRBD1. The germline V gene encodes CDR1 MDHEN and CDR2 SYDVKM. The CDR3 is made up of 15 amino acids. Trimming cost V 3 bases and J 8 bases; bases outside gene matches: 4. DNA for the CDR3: TGTGCCAGCAGTTTTACGGGACAGGGGTATTCACCCCTCCACTTT. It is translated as CASSFTGQGYSPLHF.

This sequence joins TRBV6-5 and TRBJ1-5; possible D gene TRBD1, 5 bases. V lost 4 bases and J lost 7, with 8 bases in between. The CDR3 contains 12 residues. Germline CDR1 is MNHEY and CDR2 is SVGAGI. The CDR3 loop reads CASSFRDQPQHF. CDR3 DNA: TGTGCCAGCAGTTTTAGGGACCAGCCCCAGCATTTT.

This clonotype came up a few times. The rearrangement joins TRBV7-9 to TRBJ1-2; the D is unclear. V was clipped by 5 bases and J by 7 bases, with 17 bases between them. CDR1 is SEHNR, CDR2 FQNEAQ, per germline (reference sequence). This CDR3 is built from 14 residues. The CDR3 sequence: CASSLPAGMGGYTF. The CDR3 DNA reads TGTGCCAGCAGCCTCCCGGCGGGGATGGGTGGCTACACCTTC.

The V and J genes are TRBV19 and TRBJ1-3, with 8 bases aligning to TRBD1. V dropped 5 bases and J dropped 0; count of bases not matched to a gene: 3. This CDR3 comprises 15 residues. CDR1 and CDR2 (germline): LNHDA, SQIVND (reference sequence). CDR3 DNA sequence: TGTGCCAGTAGTGCCACAGGGGGCTCTGGAAACACCATATATTTT. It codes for CASSATGGSGNTIYF.

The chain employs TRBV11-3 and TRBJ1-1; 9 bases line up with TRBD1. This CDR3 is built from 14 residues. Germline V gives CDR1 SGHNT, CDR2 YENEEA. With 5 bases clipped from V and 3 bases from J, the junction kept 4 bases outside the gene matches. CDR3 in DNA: TGTGCCAGCAGCAGGGGGACAGGGTACACTGAAGCTTTCTTT. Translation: CASSRGTGYTEAFF.

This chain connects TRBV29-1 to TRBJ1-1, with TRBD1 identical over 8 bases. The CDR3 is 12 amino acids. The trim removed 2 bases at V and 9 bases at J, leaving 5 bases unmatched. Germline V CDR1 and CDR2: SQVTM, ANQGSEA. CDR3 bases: TGCAGCGTTGAATCGGACAGGGAGAAAGCTTTCTTT. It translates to CSVESDREKAFF.

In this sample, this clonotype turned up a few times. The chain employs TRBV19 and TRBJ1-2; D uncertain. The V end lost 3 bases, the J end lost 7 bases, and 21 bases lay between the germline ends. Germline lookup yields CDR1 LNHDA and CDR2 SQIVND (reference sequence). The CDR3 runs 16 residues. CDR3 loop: CASSIPVPSGSGGYTF. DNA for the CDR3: TGTGCCAGTAGTATTCCGGTCCCGTCGGGTAGTGGTGGCTACACCTTC. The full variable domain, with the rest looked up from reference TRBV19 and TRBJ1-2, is DGGITQSPKYLFRKEGQNVTLSCEQNLNHDAMYWYRQDPGQGLRLIYYSQIVNDFQKGDIAEGYSVSREKKESFPLTVTSAQKNPTAFYLCASSIPVPSGSGGYTFGSGTRLTVV.

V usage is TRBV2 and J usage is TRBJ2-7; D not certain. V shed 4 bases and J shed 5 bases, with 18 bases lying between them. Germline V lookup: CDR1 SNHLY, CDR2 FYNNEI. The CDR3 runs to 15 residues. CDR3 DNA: TGTGCCAGCAGTGGGTTCAGGTTAGGAAGGGACGAGCAGTACTTC. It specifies CASSGFRLGRDEQYF.

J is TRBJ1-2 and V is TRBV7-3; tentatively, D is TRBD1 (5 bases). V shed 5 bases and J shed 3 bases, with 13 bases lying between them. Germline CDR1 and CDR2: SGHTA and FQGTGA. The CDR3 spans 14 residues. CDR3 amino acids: CASSPTGGDYGYTF. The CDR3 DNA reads TGTGCCAGCAGCCCAACCGGGGGGGACTATGGCTACACCTTC.

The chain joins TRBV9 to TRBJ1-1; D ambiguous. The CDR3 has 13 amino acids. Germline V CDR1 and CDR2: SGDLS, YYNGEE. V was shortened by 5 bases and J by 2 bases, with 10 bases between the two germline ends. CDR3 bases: TGTGCCAGCAGATCGTTAGATAACACTGAAGCTTTCTTT. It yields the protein CASRSLDNTEAFF.

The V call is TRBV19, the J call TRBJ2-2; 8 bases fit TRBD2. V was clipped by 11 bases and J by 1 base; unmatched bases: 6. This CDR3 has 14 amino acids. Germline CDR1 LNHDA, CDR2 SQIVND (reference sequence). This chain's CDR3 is CAGETSENTGELFF. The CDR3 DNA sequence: TGTGCCGGCGAGACTAGCGAGAACACCGGGGAGCTGTTTTTT.

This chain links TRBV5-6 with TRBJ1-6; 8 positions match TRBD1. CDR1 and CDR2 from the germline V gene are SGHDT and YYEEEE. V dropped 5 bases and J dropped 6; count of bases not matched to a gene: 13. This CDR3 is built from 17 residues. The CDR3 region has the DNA TGTGCCAGCAGTTCAAGTCGGAGAGGGACAGGTAATTCACCCCTCCACTTT. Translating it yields CASSSSRRGTGNSPLHF.

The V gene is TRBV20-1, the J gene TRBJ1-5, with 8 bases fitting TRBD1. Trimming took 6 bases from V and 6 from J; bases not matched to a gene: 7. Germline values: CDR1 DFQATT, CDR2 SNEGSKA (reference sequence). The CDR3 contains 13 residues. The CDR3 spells CSASQGVGQPQHF. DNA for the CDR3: TGCAGTGCGTCACAGGGGGTTGGTCAGCCCCAGCATTTT.

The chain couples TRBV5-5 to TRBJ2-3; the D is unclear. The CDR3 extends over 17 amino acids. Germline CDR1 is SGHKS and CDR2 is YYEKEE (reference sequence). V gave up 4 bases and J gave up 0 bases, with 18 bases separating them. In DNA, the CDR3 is TGTGCCAGCAGCCCACCGGGTCCCACTGCTAGCACAGATACGCAGTATTTT. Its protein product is CASSPPGPTASTDTQYF.

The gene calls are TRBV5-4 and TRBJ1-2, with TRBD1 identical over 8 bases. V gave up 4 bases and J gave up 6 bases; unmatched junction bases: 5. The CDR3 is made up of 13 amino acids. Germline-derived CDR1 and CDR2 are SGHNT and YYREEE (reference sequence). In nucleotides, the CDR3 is TGTGCCAGCAGCGTACAGGGGGTTCATGGCTACACCTTC. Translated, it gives CASSVQGVHGYTF.

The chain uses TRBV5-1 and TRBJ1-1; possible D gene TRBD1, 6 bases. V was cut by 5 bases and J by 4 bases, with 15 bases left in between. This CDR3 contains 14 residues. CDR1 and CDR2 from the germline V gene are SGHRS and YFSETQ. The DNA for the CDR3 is TGCGCCAGCAGTCCAGGGGACTATGGCACTGAAGCTTTCTTT. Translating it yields CASSPGDYGTEAFF.

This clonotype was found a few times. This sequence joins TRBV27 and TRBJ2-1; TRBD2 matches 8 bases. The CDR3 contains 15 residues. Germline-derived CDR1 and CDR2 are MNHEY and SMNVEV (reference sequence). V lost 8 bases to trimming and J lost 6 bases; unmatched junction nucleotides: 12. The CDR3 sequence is CASATAGVFSNEQFF. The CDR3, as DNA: TGTGCCAGCGCTACAGCGGGAGTTTTTAGCAATGAGCAGTTCTTC.

CDR3 sequence: CASSRGGSSYEQYF. The CDR3 DNA sequence: TGTGCCAGCAGCCGTGGCGGGAGCTCCTACGAGCAGTACTTC. This chain connects TRBV7-2 to TRBJ2-7; 7 bases are shared with TRBD2. CDR1 is SGHTA and CDR2 is FQGNSA in the germline V gene. V lost 5 bases, J lost 0 bases, and 4 bases stayed unmatched. The CDR3 length is 14 residues. The variable domain in full, with the rest retrieved from reference TRBV7-2 and TRBJ2-7, is GAGVSQSPSNKVTEKGKDVELRCDPISGHTALYWYRQSLGQGLEFLIYFQGNSAPDKSGLPSDRFSAERTGGSVSTLTIQRTQQEDSAVYLCASSRGGSSYEQYFGPGTRLTVT.

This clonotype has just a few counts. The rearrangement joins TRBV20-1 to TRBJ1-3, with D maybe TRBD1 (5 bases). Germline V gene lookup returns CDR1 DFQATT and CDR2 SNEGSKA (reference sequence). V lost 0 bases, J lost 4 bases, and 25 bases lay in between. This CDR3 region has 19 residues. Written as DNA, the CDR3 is TGCAGTGCTAGAGATCAGAGGACACCCCGTCGTCTGGGCGGAAACACCATATATTTT. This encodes CSARDQRTPRRLGGNTIYF.

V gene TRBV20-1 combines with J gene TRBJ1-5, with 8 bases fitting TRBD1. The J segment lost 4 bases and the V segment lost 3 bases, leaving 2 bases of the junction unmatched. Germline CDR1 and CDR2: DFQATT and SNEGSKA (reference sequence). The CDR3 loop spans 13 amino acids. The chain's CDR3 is CSARRTGNQPQHF. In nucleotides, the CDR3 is TGCAGTGCTAGGAGGACAGGGAATCAGCCCCAGCATTTT.

The CDR3 region is CASSQGVAGTDTQYF. In DNA form, the CDR3 reads TGTGCCAGCAGCCAAGGGGTAGCGGGCACAGATACGCAGTATTTT. This chain uses TRBV11-2 with TRBJ2-3; maybe TRBD2 (6 bases). This CDR3 contains 15 residues. V was clipped by 5 bases and J by 1 base, with 13 bases between them. Germline V gene lookup returns CDR1 SGHAT and CDR2 FQNNGV.

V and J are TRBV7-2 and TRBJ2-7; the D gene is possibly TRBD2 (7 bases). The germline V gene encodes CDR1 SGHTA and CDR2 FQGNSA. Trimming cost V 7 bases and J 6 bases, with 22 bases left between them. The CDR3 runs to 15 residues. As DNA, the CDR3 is TGTGCCAGCACCAAGTACGGGGGGCCCACTCCCGAGCAGTACTTC. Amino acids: CASTKYGGPTPEQYF.

The CDR3 bases are TGTGCCACCAGCAGCCGTCCGCGACAGCTTGTCTCTGGAAACACCATATATTTT. This sequence encodes CATSSRPRQLVSGNTIYF. The chain employs TRBV15 and TRBJ1-3; possibly TRBD1 for D (5 bases). V was clipped by 3 bases and J by 0 bases, with 18 bases between them. The CDR3 has 18 residues. The germline V gene encodes CDR1 LNHNV and CDR2 YYDKDF (reference sequence).

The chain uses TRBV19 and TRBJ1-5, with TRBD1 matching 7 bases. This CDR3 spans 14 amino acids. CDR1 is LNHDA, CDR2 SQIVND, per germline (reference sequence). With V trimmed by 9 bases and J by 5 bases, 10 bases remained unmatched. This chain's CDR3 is CASAGQANHQPQHF. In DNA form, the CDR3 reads TGTGCCAGCGCCGGACAGGCCAACCATCAGCCCCAGCATTTT.

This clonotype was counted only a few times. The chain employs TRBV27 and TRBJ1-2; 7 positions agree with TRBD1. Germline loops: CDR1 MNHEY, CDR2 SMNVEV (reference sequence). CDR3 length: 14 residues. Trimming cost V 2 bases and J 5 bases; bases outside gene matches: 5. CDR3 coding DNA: TGTGCCAGCAGTTTACTCGGGACAGCTTATGGCTACACCTTC. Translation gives CASSLLGTAYGYTF.